This passage covers 32 T cell receptor beta chains from one sample sequenced in a study of multiple sclerosis patients with progressive multifocal leukoencephalopathy. Indicated time point: before natalizumab initiation. The data were produced by immunoSEQ multiplex PCR, yet TCRdb's version contains in-frame clones alone and is incomplete. The data hold some 31,000 clones, with 89% observed a single time. Sequences were obtained from PBMCs. All receptors come from a human donor with multiple sclerosis.

J is TRBJ1-4 and V is TRBV7-2, with D maybe TRBD1 (5 bases). From germline, CDR1 is SGHTA and CDR2 FQGNSA. The ends were cut back, 3 bases at V and 6 bases at J, with 17 bases in the middle. The length of the CDR3 is 16 residues. DNA of the CDR3: TGTGCCAGCAGCTTCCGGCCCCCCAGGGATTATGAAAAACTGTTTTTT. Translated, it gives CASSFRPPRDYEKLFF.

The chain has TRBV28 and TRBJ2-7; D is unresolved. The CDR3 runs 11 residues. Germline loops: CDR1 MDHEN, CDR2 SYDVKM. The ends were cut back, 6 bases at V and 7 bases at J, with 10 bases in the middle. The CDR3 DNA reads as TGTGCCAGCAGCCATAACACTGAGCAGTACTTC. Translated, it gives CASSHNTEQYF.

V is TRBV19 and J is TRBJ1-6, with TRBD1 matching 9 bases. Germline CDR1 is LNHDA and CDR2 is SQIVND (reference sequence). This CDR3 has 15 residues. V shed 0 bases, J shed 10 bases, and the junction held 4 bases outside the gene matches. The CDR3 sequence is CASSIDWTGDSPLHF. The CDR3 DNA is TGTGCCAGTAGTATAGACTGGACAGGGGACTCACCCCTCCACTTT.

V and J are TRBV27 and TRBJ1-4; D is possibly TRBD1 (6 bases). Between the trimmed V and J ends, which lost 10 bases and 4 bases, there was a span of 19 bases. The CDR3 has 15 amino acids. Germline assignment: CDR1 MNHEY and CDR2 SMNVEV (reference sequence). CDR3 nucleotides: TGTGCCACAAGACAGCACGGGGGCCTTAATGAAAAACTGTTTTTT. This gives the protein CATRQHGGLNEKLFF. The complete variable domain, with remaining parts taken from reference TRBV27 and TRBJ1-4, reads EAQVTQNPRYLITVTGKKLTVTCSQNMNHEYMSWYRQDPGLGLRQIYYSMNVEVTDKGDVPEGYKVSRKEKRNFPLILESPSPNQTSLYFCATRQHGGLNEKLFFGSGTQLSVL.

The sample holds a few counts of this clone. The genes are TRBV10-3 and TRBJ1-1, with TRBD1 matching 9 bases. Germline CDR1 reads ENHRY; CDR2 reads SYGVKD. This CDR3 has 14 amino acids. V shed 4 bases, J shed 3 bases, and the junction held 3 bases outside the gene matches. CDR3 coding DNA: TGTGCCATCAGTGTCGACAGGGGGGACACTGAAGCTTTCTTT. It yields the protein CAISVDRGDTEAFF.

The chain has TRBV5-8 and TRBJ2-3; TRBD2 might be the D (5 bases). Trimming stripped 1 base from V and 0 bases from J, with 12 bases between. The CDR3 totals 16 residues. Germline CDR1 and CDR2: SGHTS and YDEGEE. The CDR3 protein is CASSLMRAASTDTQYF. The DNA of the CDR3 is TGTGCCAGCAGCTTGATGAGGGCAGCTAGCACAGATACGCAGTATTTT. Looking up the rest from reference TRBV5-8 and TRBJ2-3 gives the full variable domain: EAGVTQSPTHLIKTRGQQATLRCSPISGHTSVYWYQQALGLGLQFLLWYDEGEERNRGNFPPRFSGRQFPNYSSELNVNALELEDSALYLCASSLMRAASTDTQYFGPGTRLTVL.

In this sample, this clone turned up a few times. The chain is built from TRBV30 and TRBJ2-7; perhaps TRBD1 as D (5 bases). Germline V gene sequence: CDR1 GTSNPN, CDR2 SVGIG (reference sequence). V was shortened by 0 bases and J by 2 bases, with 11 bases between the two germline ends. The CDR3 is made up of 14 amino acids. The CDR3 bases are TGTGCCTGGAGTGTACCCAGGGAACCCTACGAGCAGTACTTC. This codes for CAWSVPREPYEQYF.

The rearrangement uses TRBV28 and TRBJ2-1; the match to TRBD2 covers 9 bases. This CDR3 is built from 19 residues. Germline values: CDR1 MDHEN, CDR2 SYDVKM. V shed 7 bases, J shed 4 bases, and the junction held 20 bases outside the gene matches. The CDR3 loop is CASTEREAPIRPHYNEQFF. CDR3 nucleotide sequence: TGTGCCAGCACCGAGCGGGAGGCTCCTATAAGGCCCCATTACAATGAGCAGTTCTTC.

The chain couples TRBV7-8 to TRBJ1-2; D gene ambiguous. V lost 1 base, J lost 12 bases, and 12 bases lay in between. There are 12 residues in the CDR3. Germline V gives CDR1 SGHVS, CDR2 FQNEAQ. CDR3 coding DNA: TGTGCCAGCAGCTTAGATACCGGGGAGCACACCTTC. Residues: CASSLDTGEHTF. The full variable domain, in which reference TRBV7-8 and TRBJ1-2 provide the parts outside the CDR3, is GAGVSQSPRYKVAKRGQDVALRCDPISGHVSLFWYQQALGQGPEFLTYFQNEAQLDKSGLPSDRFFAERPEGSVSTLKIQRTQQEDSAVYLCASSLDTGEHTFGSGTRLTVV.

V usage is TRBV28 and J usage is TRBJ2-7; 10 bases map to TRBD1. With V trimmed by 6 bases and J by 4 bases, 9 bases remained unmatched. The length of the CDR3 is 15 residues. CDR1 is MDHEN, CDR2 SYDVKM, per germline. This CDR3 reads CASREASDRGYEQYF. CDR3 in DNA: TGTGCCAGCAGGGAGGCTTCGGACAGGGGGTACGAGCAGTACTTC.

This chain joins TRBV11-2 and TRBJ2-1; D is uncertain. Trimming shortened V by 8 bases and J by 8 bases, and 16 bases separated the two germline ends. This CDR3 region has 13 residues. Germline V gene data show CDR1 as SGHAT and CDR2 as FQNNGV. As DNA, the CDR3 is TGTGCCAGCGTCATCCTGGGTGGGGATGAGCAGTTCTTC. Translation: CASVILGGDEQFF.

The V call is TRBV7-9, the J call TRBJ1-5; maybe TRBD1 (5 bases). The CDR3 has 13 amino acids. The germline V gene encodes CDR1 SEHNR and CDR2 FQNEAQ (reference sequence). The germline V and J ends were trimmed by 7 bases and 2 bases, with 9 bases remaining between them. CDR3 DNA sequence: TGTGCCAGCACGGGGGAGGGCAATCAGCCCCAGCATTTT. Protein: CASTGEGNQPQHF.

The rearrangement uses TRBV19 and TRBJ2-5; perhaps TRBD1 as D (6 bases). Trimming shortened V by 5 bases and J by 7 bases, and 26 bases separated the two germline ends. The germline V gene has CDR1 LNHDA and CDR2 SQIVND (reference sequence). There are 17 residues in the CDR3. As DNA, the CDR3 is TGTGCCAGTAGTGCCTCCGGGGACACCTTATTCCTGGGGACCCAGTACTTC. It translates to CASSASGDTLFLGTQYF. Drawing the rest from reference TRBV19 and TRBJ2-5, the complete variable domain is DGGITQSPKYLFRKEGQNVTLSCEQNLNHDAMYWYRQDPGQGLRLIYYSQIVNDFQKGDIAEGYSVSREKKESFPLTVTSAQKNPTAFYLCASSASGDTLFLGTQYFGPGTRLLVL.

V and J are TRBV9 and TRBJ2-3, with a possible D match to TRBD2 (5 bases). This CDR3 comprises 16 residues. In germline, CDR1 is SGDLS, CDR2 YYNGEE. Trimming stripped 1 base from V and 6 bases from J, with 18 bases between. CDR3: CASSVSSGALSDTQYF. The CDR3 coding sequence is TGTGCCAGCAGCGTATCAAGCGGTGCTCTCTCCGATACGCAGTATTTT. The full variable domain, rest sourced from reference TRBV9 and TRBJ2-3, is DSGVTQTPKHLITATGQRVTLRCSPRSGDLSVYWYQQSLDQGLQFLIQYYNGEERAKGNILERFSAQQFPDLHSELNLSSLELGDSALYFCASSVSSGALSDTQYFGPGTRLTVL.

The chain joins TRBV28 to TRBJ2-1; D perhaps matches TRBD1 (6 bases). V lost 5 bases to trimming and J lost 16 bases, with 15 bases between them. This CDR3 contains 11 residues. Germline lookup yields CDR1 MDHEN and CDR2 SYDVKM. CDR3 protein: CASSVGTPFFF. The CDR3 DNA reads TGTGCCAGCAGTGTCGGGACACCATTTTTCTTC. Full variable domain (outside the CDR3, taken from reference TRBV28 and TRBJ2-1): DVKVTQSSRYLVKRTGEKVFLECVQDMDHENMFWYRQDPGLGLRLIYFSYDVKMKEKGDIPEGYSVSREKKERFSLILESASTNQTSMYLCASSVGTPFFFGPGTRLTVL.

This clone was detected only once. The CDR3 DNA is TGTGCCAGCAGTGAATCGGTGATCTCTGGAAACACCATATATTTT. The encoded protein is CASSESVISGNTIYF. The chain is built from TRBV2 and TRBJ1-3; D unclear. With 2 bases removed from V and 0 bases from J, the gap between germline ends came to 8 bases. The CDR3 has 15 amino acids. Germline V CDR1 and CDR2: SNHLY, FYNNEI.

This chain connects TRBV9 to TRBJ2-2; 7 bases match TRBD2. Per the germline V gene, CDR1 is SGDLS and CDR2 is YYNGEE. V dropped 0 bases and J dropped 5; count of bases not matched to a gene: 4. The CDR3 is made up of 15 amino acids. The CDR3 is CASSVGGSETGELFF. Written as DNA, the CDR3 is TGTGCCAGCAGCGTAGGCGGGAGTGAGACCGGGGAGCTGTTTTTT.

The rearrangement joins TRBV9 to TRBJ1-3, with D uncertain. Germline V CDR1 and CDR2: SGDLS, YYNGEE. CDR3 length equals 16 residues. V was pared by 0 bases and J by 2 bases, with 12 bases between. CDR3 sequence reads: CASSVASQSTGNTIYF. For the CDR3, the DNA is TGTGCCAGCAGCGTAGCGTCTCAATCTACTGGAAACACCATATATTTT.

CDR3: CASSYSWTVNTEAFF. The CDR3 coding sequence is TGTGCCAGCAGTTACTCTTGGACAGTGAACACTGAAGCTTTCTTT. This chain joins TRBV6-5 and TRBJ1-1; the D gene is possibly TRBD1 (6 bases). V was clipped by 0 bases and J by 0 bases, with 8 bases between them. There are 15 residues in the CDR3. Germline CDR1 MNHEY, CDR2 SVGAGI.

The rearrangement joins TRBV19 to TRBJ1-2; no clear D gene. Trimming removed 6 bases at V and 5 bases at J, with 10 bases between. Germline V gives CDR1 LNHDA, CDR2 SQIVND (reference sequence). This CDR3 is built from 12 residues. CDR3 DNA sequence: TGTGCCAGTAGGTACGGCTCTTATGGCTACACCTTC. Its translation is CASRYGSYGYTF.

The genes are TRBV20-1 and TRBJ1-1; no definite D call. The CDR3 consists of 11 residues. V was cut by 1 base and J by 8 bases, with 8 bases left in between. Germline V gene data show CDR1 as DFQATT and CDR2 as SNEGSKA (reference sequence). The CDR3 DNA follows: TGCAGTGCTAGAGGGGTTTGGGAAGCTTTCTTT. Protein product: CSARGVWEAFF.

The genes are TRBV18 and TRBJ1-2, with D hard to call. V was pared by 2 bases and J by 8 bases, with 18 bases between. The CDR3 length is 15 residues. Germline V gene data show CDR1 as KGHSH and CDR2 as LQKENI. CDR3 coding DNA: TGTGCCAGCTCACCAGTTATCAGGTCATCGAAAGGCTACACCTTC. Translating it yields CASSPVIRSSKGYTF.

The V call is TRBV30, the J call TRBJ1-2, with D perhaps matching TRBD1 (6 bases). From germline, CDR1 is GTSNPN and CDR2 SVGIG (reference sequence). The CDR3 runs 13 residues. Trimming took off 0 bases at V and 8 bases at J, with 13 bases between the two ends. In DNA, the CDR3 is TGTGCCTGGAGTGTAGCGCAGGGGAGGGGCTACACCTTC. Translated: CAWSVAQGRGYTF.

The V and J genes are TRBV30 and TRBJ2-7, with TRBD2 matching 11 bases. This CDR3 has 15 amino acids. Germline CDR1 is GTSNPN and CDR2 is SVGIG (reference sequence). Trimming at V came to 2 bases and at J to 2 bases, leaving 5 bases not matched to a gene. The CDR3 bases are TGTGCCTGGAGTCTCACTAGCGGGGGAACCTACGAGCAGTACTTC. The encoded protein is CAWSLTSGGTYEQYF.

The V gene is TRBV28, the J gene TRBJ1-5; D is ambiguous. The germline CDR1 and CDR2 sequences are MDHEN and SYDVKM. This CDR3 region has 12 residues. Trimming shortened V by 2 bases and J by 9 bases, and 8 bases separated the two germline ends. DNA for the CDR3: TGTGCCAGCAGTTTAAGCATCCCGCCCCAGCATTTT. Protein: CASSLSIPPQHF.

The chain joins TRBV11-2 to TRBJ1-1, with D tentatively TRBD1 (6 bases). This CDR3 spans 17 amino acids. Germline values: CDR1 SGHAT, CDR2 FQNNGV. Trimming shortened V by 6 bases and J by 3 bases, and 23 bases separated the two germline ends. CDR3: CASRKNRGGGMDTEAFF. For the CDR3, the DNA is TGTGCCAGCAGAAAAAACCGTGGAGGGGGGATGGACACTGAAGCTTTCTTT.

This chain uses TRBV6-5 with TRBJ2-1, with 10 bases lining up with TRBD2. This CDR3 is 13 amino acids long. CDR1 and CDR2 (germline): MNHEY, SVGAGI. V trimming: 7 bases; J trimming: 8 bases; junction bases outside the gene matches: 5. The CDR3 loop is CASMPSGSYEQFF. The CDR3 nucleotides are TGTGCCAGCATGCCTAGCGGGAGTTATGAGCAGTTCTTC.

The chain employs TRBV11-3 and TRBJ2-1; tentative D call: TRBD2 (6 bases). CDR1 SGHNT and CDR2 YENEEA come from the germline V gene. V lost 4 bases and J 3 bases, leaving 10 bases between the germline ends. This CDR3 contains 14 residues. The CDR3 nucleotides read TGTGCCAGCAGCTCGGGCGGGAACTACAATGAGCAGTTCTTC. This sequence encodes CASSSGGNYNEQFF.

The rearrangement joins TRBV6-5 to TRBJ2-5; 7 bases fit TRBD2. The DNA matches TRBJ2-7 better at its end, which makes the J call doubtful. This CDR3 is built from 15 residues. Germline V lookup: CDR1 MNHEY, CDR2 SVGAGI. The CDR3 DNA reads TGTGCCAGCAGTTACAGGCGTGGGGGGGCCTACGAGCAGTACTTC. It encodes CASSYRRGGAYEQYF.

V usage is TRBV5-4 and J usage is TRBJ1-3; possible D gene TRBD1, 5 bases. V was cut by 4 bases and J by 2 bases, with 13 bases left in between. The CDR3 is made up of 15 amino acids. Germline-derived CDR1 and CDR2 are SGHNT and YYREEE (reference sequence). CDR3 loop: CASSPNQGAGNTIYF. CDR3 bases: TGTGCCAGCAGCCCGAACCAGGGCGCTGGAAACACCATATATTTT.

The chain uses TRBV6-1 and TRBJ2-2, with a tentative D call TRBD1 (5 bases). The CDR3 is 17 amino acids. Trimming took off 4 bases at V and 4 bases at J, with 19 bases between the two ends. Germline loops: CDR1 MNHNS, CDR2 SASEGT. Here the CDR3 reads CASSATGRKGSTGELFF. DNA for the CDR3: TGTGCCAGCAGTGCCACAGGACGGAAAGGTAGCACCGGGGAGCTGTTTTTT.

V and J are TRBV4-3 and TRBJ2-7, with 7 bases identical to TRBD1. CDR1 LGHNA and CDR2 YSLEER come from the germline V gene. J gave up 5 bases and V 5 bases, and 9 bases lay outside the gene matches. The CDR3 runs 14 residues. CDR3 nucleotide sequence: TGCGCCAGCAGCTACCGGGACAGTGATAACGAGCAGTACTTC. Encoded protein: CASSYRDSDNEQYF.